This T cell receptor (beta chain) was obtained from a study of cytomegalovirus exposure and HLA in healthy donors. General study findings and limits: Later analysis placed DRB1 highest and HLA-C lowest in TCR association rates, which differed by HLA locus.

With 60 Vbeta and 13 Jbeta primers, the PCR was carried out. Measured with immunoSEQ multiplex PCR; TCRdb has only the in-frame clones, and not every one. The table shows roughly 100,000 clones, with 76% occurring only once. At the time of sampling, donors were nominally healthy, though unrecorded immune exposures were likely. CDR1 ENHRY and CDR2 SYGVKD come from the germline V gene. The CDR3 is made up of 13 amino acids. V shed 6 bases, J shed 2 bases, and the junction held 4 bases outside the gene matches. About this clone itself: The antigen is not known.

This chain links TRBV10-3 with TRBJ2-7, with 7 bases identical to TRBD1. The source of this sequence is a man aged 40-49 years in good health and CMV-seropositive. Sequences were obtained from PBMCs. The CDR3 DNA follows: TGTGCCATCAGGAGGGGGCAAACCTACGAGCAGTACTTC. Translated: CAIRRGQTYEQYF.